These 10 T cell receptor beta chains came from one sample sequenced in a study of blood T cell repertoires in COVID-19. Measured with immunoSEQ multiplex PCR; TCRdb has only the in-frame clones, and not every one. The repertoire holds around 200,000 clones, with about four fifths as singletons. The sequencing input was peripheral blood. These receptors were collected from a human donor in a cohort sampled during active COVID-19.

The chain links TRBV29-1 to TRBJ2-5, with 7 bases matching TRBD2. Per germline, CDR1 SQVTM and CDR2 ANQGSEA. V shed 6 bases, J shed 5 bases, and the junction held 9 bases outside the gene matches. This CDR3 contains 13 residues. The CDR3 DNA is TGCAGCGTCGGAACACGGGGAGGGGAGACCCAGTACTTC. This gives the protein CSVGTRGGETQYF. Looking up the rest from reference TRBV29-1 and TRBJ2-5 gives the full variable domain: SAVISQKPSRDICQRGTSLTIQCQVDSQVTMMFWYRQQPGQSLTLIATANQGSEATYESGFVIDKFPISRPNLTFSTLTVSNMSPEDSSIYLCSVGTRGGETQYFGPGTRLLVL.

The chain has TRBV3-1 (or the pseudogene TRBV3-2) and TRBJ2-1, with D unresolved. The germline gives CDR1 LGHDT, CDR2 YNNKEL (reference sequence). There are 14 residues in the CDR3. The V end was cut by 0 bases, the J end by 10 bases, with 13 bases between. The CDR3 protein is CASSQDLVIGEQFF. CDR3 sequence (DNA): TGTGCCAGCAGCCAAGATCTAGTCATTGGGGAGCAGTTCTTC.

The J gene is TRBJ1-1, the V gene TRBV7-9, with D possibly being TRBD1 (6 bases). V was trimmed by 4 bases and J by 2 bases, leaving 17 bases between them. CDR3 size: 16 residues. CDR1 is SEHNR and CDR2 is FQNEAQ in the germline V gene (reference sequence). CDR3 sequence reads: CASSSVPVDRNTEAFF. The CDR3 DNA is TGTGCCAGCAGCTCGGTCCCCGTGGACAGAAACACTGAAGCTTTCTTT.

This clone was picked up a small number of times. The same CDR3 is also encoded by other DNA sequences in this sample. The V and J genes are TRBV9 and TRBJ1-1, with D maybe TRBD1 (5 bases). V lost 0 bases and J 3 bases, leaving 6 bases between the germline ends. CDR1 and CDR2 from the germline V gene are SGDLS and YYNGEE. This CDR3 comprises 13 residues. The CDR3 DNA reads as TGTGCCAGCAGCGTAGGGGGGGACACTGAAGCTTTCTTT. Its translation: CASSVGGDTEAFF.

V and J are TRBV9 and TRBJ2-1, with TRBD2 matching over 8 bases. This CDR3 is built from 15 residues. The junction had 6 bases not matched to a gene; V was cut back by 3 bases and J by 4 bases. Germline CDR1 is SGDLS and CDR2 is YYNGEE. CDR3 nucleotides: TGTGCCAGCAGCGAGCTTGGGACTAGTTACAATGAGCAGTTCTTC. This sequence encodes CASSELGTSYNEQFF.

The chain combines TRBV7-8 with TRBJ2-7; 12 bases line up with TRBD2. The trim removed 5 bases at V and 0 bases at J, leaving 5 bases unmatched. Germline V gene data show CDR1 as SGHVS and CDR2 as FQNEAQ. This CDR3 comprises 16 residues. As DNA, the CDR3 is TGTGCCAGCAGCCCTCTAGCGGGGGGGAGCTCCTACGAGCAGTACTTC. Its translation: CASSPLAGGSSYEQYF.

CDR3 region: CASSIVDRGHEQYF. The CDR3 DNA is TGTGCCAGTAGTATAGTGGACAGGGGCCACGAGCAGTACTTC. This rearrangement joins TRBV19 to TRBJ2-7; TRBD1 matches 9 bases. CDR1 is LNHDA and CDR2 is SQIVND in the germline V gene (reference sequence). V gave up 1 base and J gave up 5 bases; unmatched junction bases: 3. There are 14 residues in the CDR3.

The chain joins TRBV13 to TRBJ2-1, with D perhaps TRBD1 (6 bases). The CDR3 loop spans 14 amino acids. Trimming pared 0 bases from V and 9 bases from J, leaving 12 bases between. Germline CDR1 PRHDT, CDR2 FYEKMQ (reference sequence). As DNA, the CDR3 is TGTGCCAGCAGCTTAGGAACAGGGTCCCGTGAGCAGTTCTTC. As protein: CASSLGTGSREQFF.

This clone has a handful of counts. The chain carries TRBV12-1 and TRBJ2-1; the DNA was not compared with TRBD2, the D call given in the table. TRBV12-1 is designated a pseudogene. This CDR3 spans 15 amino acids. This CDR3 is CASSPRTSGDFEQFF. In DNA, the CDR3 is TGTGCCAGCAGCCCCAGGACTAGCGGAGACTTCGAGCAGTTCTTC.

The chain recombines TRBV11-2 with TRBJ1-2; D might be TRBD1 (6 bases). The CDR3 spans 15 residues. Deletions cut 0 bases from V and 5 bases from J, with 13 bases between. Germline CDR1 and CDR2: SGHAT and FQNNGV. CDR3 sequence: CASSLDPYRVYGYTF. The CDR3 DNA follows: TGTGCCAGCAGCTTAGACCCCTACAGGGTTTATGGCTACACCTTC.